This TCR beta chain was obtained from a study of Tregs in tolerant kidney transplant recipients. Study results and caveats: Biological reproducibility was not directly addressed, but technical replication error appeared minimal.

Concerning this clone itself: Its antigen is unknown.

The method was immunoSEQ multiplex PCR; TCRdb's version includes in-frame clones alone and lacks a portion of them. The table includes tens of thousands of clones, around 90% detected once. This material consisted of Tregs from blood, taken before the transplant. The TCR was taken from a human donor who received a combined kidney and bone marrow transplant.

CDR3 in amino acids: CASTQGLAGHGEQFF. CDR3 bases: TGTGCCAGCACCCAGGGACTAGCGGGGCACGGTGAGCAGTTCTTC. The J gene is TRBJ2-1, the V gene TRBV6-6, with 13 bases identical to TRBD2. The J segment lost 9 bases and the V segment lost 7 bases, leaving 9 bases of the junction unmatched. The CDR3 is made up of 15 amino acids. The germline gives CDR1 MNHNY, CDR2 SVGAGI (reference sequence).